The 14 T cell receptor beta chains listed next were all sequenced from one sample in a study of OX40 agonist ivuxolimab in advanced cancers. Sequencing was performed with immunoSEQ multiplex PCR; in TCRdb, only in-frame clones are kept and a portion is missing. The sample yields around 75,000 clones, more than 70% seen once. The source material was CD4+ or CD8+ T cells sorted from blood, sampled in a trial of the OX40 agonist ivuxolimab. The receptor source for this set is an adult with an advanced solid tumor such as melanoma, head and neck, liver or kidney cancer.

The chain carries TRBV5-8 and TRBJ2-2; D is perhaps TRBD1 (5 bases). The germline V gene encodes CDR1 SGHTS and CDR2 YDEGEE. The CDR3 runs 17 residues. V was shortened by 5 bases and J by 1 base, with 18 bases between the two germline ends. The CDR3 loop is CASRSLKRQKNTGELFF. The CDR3 DNA reads as TGTGCCAGCAGATCCCTAAAACGACAGAAGAACACCGGGGAGCTGTTTTTT.

This chain joins TRBV28 and TRBJ2-3, with 9 bases aligning to TRBD1. Losses at the gene ends were 3 bases for V and 5 bases for J; bases not matched to a gene: 0. This CDR3 region has 13 residues. Germline CDR1 MDHEN, CDR2 SYDVKM. The CDR3: CASSLTGGDTQYF. The CDR3 DNA follows: TGTGCCAGCAGTTTGACAGGGGGAGATACGCAGTATTTT.

The chain recombines TRBV13 with TRBJ1-4; D is perhaps TRBD1 (5 bases). V gave up 5 bases and J gave up 13 bases, with 14 bases separating them. Germline values: CDR1 PRHDT, CDR2 FYEKMQ (reference sequence). CDR3 length equals 12 residues. CDR3 bases: TGTGCCAGCAGCCACAGGTGGGGAGGACTGTTTTTT. The encoded protein is CASSHRWGGLFF.

V gene TRBV25-1 combines with J gene TRBJ1-1; D is possibly TRBD1 (5 bases). Trimming took 4 bases from V and 6 from J, leaving 15 bases between them. This CDR3 comprises 14 residues. Germline V lookup: CDR1 MGHDK, CDR2 SYGVNS. For the CDR3, the DNA is TGTGCCAGCAGTGTCCCGGGACGGGTCGCTGAAGCTTTCTTT. Its protein is CASSVPGRVAEAFF.

This clone was recorded once. This chain links TRBV10-3 with TRBJ1-1, with TRBD1 matching 9 bases. The V gene's germline CDR1 is ENHRY and CDR2 SYGVKD. Trimming removed 4 bases from V and 7 bases from J; junction bases left unmatched: 7. This CDR3 spans 14 amino acids. The CDR3 coding sequence is TGTGCCATCAGTGTACAGGGGGCCACCGTTGAAGCTTTCTTT. As protein: CAISVQGATVEAFF.

This sequence joins TRBV4-2 and TRBJ2-7, with TRBD1 matching 7 bases. Germline-derived CDR1 and CDR2 are LGHNA and YNFKEQ. The CDR3 runs to 15 residues. V dropped 1 base and J dropped 2; count of bases not matched to a gene: 5. The CDR3 coding sequence is TGTGCCAGCAGCCAAGGGAGACAGGGCACCTACGAGCAGTACTTC. It encodes CASSQGRQGTYEQYF.

The rearrangement uses TRBV7-9 and TRBJ1-2; a weak D match, TRBD1 (6 bases). V lost 1 base, J lost 7 bases, and 10 bases lay in between. The CDR3 runs 13 residues. Germline CDR1 reads SEHNR; CDR2 reads FQNEAQ (reference sequence). The CDR3 loop is CASSLESGVGYTF. The CDR3 bases are TGTGCCAGCAGCTTAGAGTCAGGGGTTGGCTACACCTTC.

The V and J genes are TRBV7-2 and TRBJ2-7, with a weak D call TRBD1 (7 bases). V dropped 1 base and J dropped 1 base, with 11 bases sitting between them. The CDR3 loop spans 15 amino acids. Germline CDR1 SGHTA, CDR2 FQGNSA. CDR3 coding DNA: TGTGCCAGCAGCTTAGTTGCAGGGGGGTCCTACGAGCAGTACTTC. Its translation is CASSLVAGGSYEQYF.

The chain couples TRBV18 to TRBJ1-1; D uncertain. CDR1 and CDR2 (germline): KGHSH, LQKENI. V dropped 5 bases and J dropped 1 base, with 8 bases sitting between them. This CDR3 is built from 13 residues. The CDR3 sequence is CASSKGPNTEAFF. Written as DNA, the CDR3 is TGTGCCAGCTCAAAAGGCCCGAACACTGAAGCTTTCTTT.

The CDR3 spells CASSPGFSTDTQYF. CDR3 in DNA: TGTGCCAGCTCACCGGGGTTTAGCACAGATACGCAGTATTTT. V and J are TRBV18 and TRBJ2-3; D call uncertain. Per germline, CDR1 KGHSH and CDR2 LQKENI. Deletions cut 3 bases from V and 0 bases from J, with 7 bases between. CDR3 length equals 14 residues.

This clone was detected only once. The CDR3 DNA reads TGTGCCAGCAGCTTCAAACAGGGGGCACGGCAAGAGACCCAGTACTTC. Its protein is CASSFKQGARQETQYF. The chain combines TRBV7-9 with TRBJ2-5; 9 bases fit TRBD1. CDR1 is SEHNR, CDR2 FQNEAQ, per germline (reference sequence). The CDR3 spans 16 residues. V shed 3 bases and J 2 bases; nucleotides not matched to a gene: 7. The full variable domain, in which reference TRBV7-9 and TRBJ2-5 provide the parts outside the CDR3, is DTGVSQNPRHKITKRGQNVTFRCDPISEHNRLYWYRQTLGQGPEFLTYFQNEAQLEKSRLLSDRFSAERPKGSFSTLEIQRTEQGDSAMYLCASSFKQGARQETQYFGPGTRLLVL.

The chain couples TRBV19 to TRBJ1-5, with 8 bases identical to TRBD1. The V gene's germline CDR1 is LNHDA and CDR2 SQIVND (reference sequence). This CDR3 spans 16 amino acids. V lost 3 bases and J lost 0; bases outside the gene matches: 4. CDR3 coding DNA: TGTGCCAGTAGTATCGGGACAGGAGTTAGCAATCAGCCCCAGCATTTT. It translates to CASSIGTGVSNQPQHF.

This chain joins TRBV7-9 and TRBJ2-2; TRBD1 might be the D (6 bases). The germline CDR1 and CDR2 sequences are SEHNR and FQNEAQ (reference sequence). The CDR3 contains 17 residues. V lost 0 bases to trimming and J lost 6 bases, with 17 bases between them. The CDR3 bases are TGTGCCAGCAGCTTAGCTCTTTCCGGGACACCGGCCGGGGAGCTGTTTTTT. It codes for CASSLALSGTPAGELFF.

The chain uses TRBV14 and TRBJ1-6, with D unclear. Germline V gives CDR1 SGHDN, CDR2 FVKESK. This CDR3 has 14 residues. V was shortened by 4 bases and J by 7 bases, with 11 bases between the two germline ends. The CDR3 DNA reads as TGTGCCAGCAGCCCATGGGTACGAAATTCACCCCTCCACTTT. This encodes CASSPWVRNSPLHF.